This TCR beta chain is drawn from a study of identical twins. Study results and limitations: The more abundant beta clonotypes in cord blood had fewer insertions, and memory repertoires did not show this.

The V end was cut by 5 bases, the J end by 0 bases, with 9 bases between. The germline V gene encodes CDR1 SGHRS and CDR2 YFSETQ. The CDR3 is 14 residues long. As concerns this clonotype: What it binds is unknown.

Unique molecular identifiers were present on the cDNA, which also gained a universal primer site by template switching. In TCRdb, the 5' RACE reads were re-called with MiXCR into one record per CDR3 protein. The top ten hold under 7% of the sample, which has about 250,000 distinct CDR3 sequences, roughly 7.5% seen once. These data also featured in a second study, about yellow fever vaccine responses in identical twins.

The V and J genes are TRBV5-1 and TRBJ2-1; D ambiguous. This receptor was taken from a woman under 30 in good health. Sequenced material: CD8+ T cells sorted from blood. CDR3 coding DNA: TGCGCCAGCAGACTACTGAGCTCCTACAATGAGCAGTTCTTC. The encoded protein is CASRLLSSYNEQFF.